This paragraph reports one T cell receptor (beta chain). What it recognizes is unknown. V was shortened by 6 bases and J by 6 bases, with 16 bases between the two germline ends. This CDR3 spans 15 amino acids. In germline, CDR1 is SGDLS, CDR2 YYNGEE. This sample stems from a study of prognosis after radiotherapy for stage I lung cancer. Study as a whole: Patients were about a dozen men and more than 5 women aged roughly 53 to 85, median 74.5 years.

Study outcomes and limitations: Counted unique TCR clones declined after stereotactic body radiation therapy (median about 10,000 versus 6,900). Reportedly, metastasis status was linked to differences in TRBV and TRBJ usage frequencies.

Template was genomic DNA; TCR beta CDR3 amplified in two multiplex PCR rounds. Primers targeting each individual TRBV and TRBJ gene were applied in first-round PCR. MiXCR was run by TCRdb on the multiplex PCR reads, yielding one entry per CDR3 protein. This sample has some 27,000 distinct CDR3 sequences, with roughly 30% found just once. Sequenced material: PBMCs, taken before or after stereotactic body radiation therapy (not recorded which). V gene TRBV9 combines with J gene TRBJ2-6; perhaps TRBD2 as D (6 bases). This clonotype originated in a donor over 45 with non-small cell lung cancer. The CDR3 sequence is CASISFGGVANVLTF. CDR3 DNA sequence: TGTGCCAGCATATCTTTCGGGGGTGTGGCCAACGTCCTGACTTTC.